This record covers a single T cell receptor beta chain. Its antigen is not known. Germline loops: CDR1 WNHNN, CDR2 SYGVQD (reference sequence). Trimming took 2 bases from V and 1 from J, leaving 0 bases between them. The CDR3 has 12 amino acids. This sample was taken from a study of shared clonotypes between healthy human individuals. Study background: A couple of women and a few men aged 18 to 49 made up the donors. Each donor had three CD4 naive, three CD4 memory, two CD8 naive and one CD8 memory plate. Study observations and caveats: Among a few donors, approximately 5% of naive CD4 clonotypes were found in common.

Investigators spread the genomic DNA of each subset evenly over several immunoSEQ plates. Sequencing was performed with immunoSEQ multiplex PCR; in TCRdb, only in-frame clones are kept and a portion is missing. The repertoire includes around 700,000 clones, approximately 79% of them detected once, and around 1.8% sits in the top ten. This receptor was obtained from a woman in her thirties in good health. The V call is TRBV10-1, the J call TRBJ1-5; D gene ambiguous. Sequenced sample: memory CD4+ T cells sorted from blood. Stated subset: CD45RA-negative fraction. This chain's CDR3 is CASSESNQPQHF. CDR3 bases: TGCGCCAGCAGTGAGAGCAATCAGCCCCAGCATTTT.